A single sample gave rise to the 26 T cell receptor beta chains below, sequenced in a study of CD8 T cells in Susac syndrome. RNA amounts of roughly 0.45 to 1 ug underwent reverse transcription with random hexamers. MiXCR was run by TCRdb on the immunoSEQ multiplex PCR reads, yielding one entry per CDR3 protein. Here the sample spans around 150,000 distinct CDR3 sequences, over 90% being singletons. Sequencing was done on a sample of CD4+ T cells from PBMCs. These receptors were taken from a human donor with Susac syndrome.

This chain connects TRBV12-3 or TRBV12-4 to TRBJ2-6; D might be TRBD1 (6 bases). The V end lost 4 bases, the J end lost 3 bases, and 10 bases lay between the germline ends. This CDR3 has 15 amino acids. CDR3 bases: TGTGCCAGCAGTTCAACAGGGATTGGGGCCAACGTCCTGACTTTC. As protein: CASSSTGIGANVLTF.

The chain uses TRBV20-1 and TRBJ1-1, with a possible D match to TRBD1 (5 bases). The germline V gene encodes CDR1 DFQATT and CDR2 SNEGSKA (reference sequence). Between the trimmed V and J ends, which lost 8 bases and 1 base, there was a span of 17 bases. The CDR3 extends over 14 amino acids. The CDR3 sequence is CSLRGGGPNTEAFF. The DNA of the CDR3 is TGCAGTCTAAGGGGCGGGGGACCGAACACTGAAGCTTTCTTT.

This clonotype was seen once. This chain connects TRBV7-2 to TRBJ2-7; TRBD2 might be the D (5 bases). The ends were cut back, 0 bases at V and 6 bases at J, with 9 bases in the middle. Germline V gene lookup returns CDR1 SGHTA and CDR2 FQGNSA. This CDR3 comprises 13 residues. CDR3 sequence (DNA): TGTGCCAGCAGCTTAGCGAGGGTACGCGAGCAGTACTTC. It specifies CASSLARVREQYF. The whole variable domain, filled in from reference TRBV7-2 and TRBJ2-7, reads GAGVSQSPSNKVTEKGKDVELRCDPISGHTALYWYRQSLGQGLEFLIYFQGNSAPDKSGLPSDRFSAERTGGSVSTLTIQRTQQEDSAVYLCASSLARVREQYFGPGTRLTVT.

The V call is TRBV30, the J call TRBJ2-7; 8 bases fit TRBD2. CDR3 length: 18 amino acids. The germline V gene encodes CDR1 GTSNPN and CDR2 SVGIG (reference sequence). Trimming removed 3 bases from V and 3 bases from J; junction bases left unmatched: 19. The CDR3 loop is CAWRQWPTGTRSVYEQYF. The CDR3, as DNA: TGTGCCTGGAGGCAATGGCCCACAGGGACTAGGTCAGTCTACGAGCAGTACTTC. Full variable domain (remainder filled in from reference TRBV30 and TRBJ2-7): SQTIHQWPATLVQPVGSPLSLECTVEGTSNPNLYWYRQAAGRGLQLLFYSVGIGQISSEVPQNLSASRPQDRQFILSSKKLLLSDSGFYLCAWRQWPTGTRSVYEQYFGPGTRLTVT.

The chain uses TRBV12-3 or TRBV12-4 and TRBJ2-3; possibly TRBD2 for D (5 bases). The CDR3 is 14 residues long. Trimming removed 3 bases at V and 2 bases at J, with 9 bases between. The CDR3 protein is CASSFGIPTDTQYF. The CDR3 DNA is TGTGCCAGCAGTTTCGGGATCCCCACAGATACGCAGTATTTT.

The J gene is TRBJ2-1, the V gene TRBV6-1; 14 positions match TRBD2. Germline V lookup: CDR1 MNHNS, CDR2 SASEGT. With V trimmed by 8 bases and J by 8 bases, 8 bases remained unmatched. The CDR3 consists of 15 residues. The CDR3 here is CASRLAGGLEDEQFF. CDR3 nucleotide sequence: TGTGCCAGCCGACTAGCGGGGGGGCTTGAAGATGAGCAGTTCTTC.

The chain employs TRBV4-3 and TRBJ1-1; D gene ambiguous. Germline CDR1 and CDR2: LGHNA and YSLEER. The CDR3 extends over 15 amino acids. V was shortened by 1 base and J by 2 bases, with 11 bases between the two germline ends. In DNA, the CDR3 is TGCGCCAGCAGCCAAGCCCGGGCATTAAACACTGAAGCTTTCTTT. Protein sequence: CASSQARALNTEAFF.

The CDR3 reads CASSQERLQAQYF. The CDR3 DNA follows: TGCGCCAGCAGCCAAGAGAGACTACAGGCGCAGTACTTC. V and J are TRBV4-1 and TRBJ2-7; the D gene could be TRBD1 or TRBD2 (5 bases each). V was trimmed by 0 bases and J by 9 bases, leaving 12 bases between them. This CDR3 spans 13 amino acids. Germline lookup yields CDR1 MGHRA and CDR2 YSYEKL.

The V and J genes are TRBV20-1 and TRBJ1-2, with 7 bases that match TRBD1. V shed 3 bases and J 14 bases; nucleotides not matched to a gene: 12. Germline-derived CDR1 and CDR2 are DFQATT and SNEGSKA (reference sequence). This CDR3 comprises 12 residues. For the CDR3, the DNA is TGCAGTGCTAGCGACCGACAGGGCAGGAGGACCTTC. Translated: CSASDRQGRRTF.

This chain joins TRBV19 and TRBJ1-2; unclear D gene. The CDR3 covers 13 residues. With 3 bases removed from V and 8 bases from J, the gap between germline ends came to 13 bases. Germline CDR1 and CDR2: LNHDA and SQIVND (reference sequence). The CDR3: CASSMPFLRGYTF. Here the CDR3 DNA reads TGTGCCAGTAGTATGCCCTTTCTACGAGGCTACACCTTC.

The rearrangement joins TRBV4-1 to TRBJ2-1; unclear D gene. Germline V gene data show CDR1 as MGHRA and CDR2 as YSYEKL. There are 17 residues in the CDR3. V was shortened by 1 base and J by 6 bases, with 19 bases between the two germline ends. CDR3 coding DNA: TGCGCCAGCAGCCAAGTGAGAGCTAGAAGGTGGAGCAATGAGCAGTTCTTC. This sequence encodes CASSQVRARRWSNEQFF.

This clonotype showed up just once. V gene TRBV5-1 combines with J gene TRBJ2-3; 8 bases match TRBD2. The CDR3 is 15 amino acids. With V trimmed by 1 base and J by 6 bases, 7 bases remained unmatched. Germline-derived CDR1 and CDR2 are SGHRS and YFSETQ. DNA of the CDR3: TGCGCCAGCAGCTTGTCGAGCGGGAGAGGTGATACGCAGTATTTT. This translates into CASSLSSGRGDTQYF.

This sequence joins TRBV28 and TRBJ1-1; D remains ambiguous. V was shortened by 6 bases and J by 7 bases, with 12 bases between the two germline ends. The V gene's germline CDR1 is MDHEN and CDR2 SYDVKM. The CDR3 length is 12 residues. The CDR3 loop reads CASSYYKGEAFF. In DNA, the CDR3 is TGTGCCAGCAGCTATTACAAGGGTGAAGCTTTCTTT.

Only a few counts were recorded for this clonotype. The chain is built from TRBV5-4 and TRBJ2-5; the D call may be TRBD1 or TRBD2 (6 bases each). CDR3 length: 14 residues. Trimming pared 9 bases from V and 3 bases from J, leaving 18 bases between. Looked up from germline, CDR1 is SGHNT and CDR2 is YYREEE (reference sequence). CDR3 sequence (DNA): TGTGCCACCAGAGACGGGGGCATTAAAGAGACCCAGTACTTC. It codes for CATRDGGIKETQYF.

Here the CDR3 reads CAWNPRGGGSNEQFF. Written as DNA, the CDR3 is TGTGCCTGGAACCCTCGCGGGGGGGGGAGCAATGAGCAGTTCTTC. V usage is TRBV30 and J usage is TRBJ2-1, with TRBD2 identical over 9 bases. V was clipped by 4 bases and J by 6 bases; unmatched bases: 10. Germline V lookup: CDR1 GTSNPN, CDR2 SVGIG (reference sequence). The CDR3 extends over 15 amino acids.

The V call is TRBV3-1, the J call TRBJ1-1, with D unresolved. Germline V gene data show CDR1 as LGHDT and CDR2 as YNNKEL (reference sequence). The germline V and J ends were trimmed by 4 bases and 1 base, with 10 bases remaining between them. The CDR3 has 14 residues. In nucleotides, the CDR3 is TGTGCCAGCAGCCTGGAGGAGGGGAACACTGAAGCTTTCTTT. This encodes CASSLEEGNTEAFF.

The chain has TRBV10-3 and TRBJ1-1; D remains ambiguous. Germline CDR1 is ENHRY and CDR2 is SYGVKD. This CDR3 region has 14 residues. V lost 3 bases and J lost 1, with 9 bases in between. CDR3 bases: TGTGCCATCAGTGATGGTGTAGAGAACACTGAAGCTTTCTTT. It specifies CAISDGVENTEAFF.

V gene TRBV30 combines with J gene TRBJ1-2; D is unresolved. This CDR3 spans 13 amino acids. Germline CDR1 is GTSNPN and CDR2 is SVGIG (reference sequence). Deletions cut 3 bases from V and 0 bases from J, with 8 bases between. The CDR3 bases are TGTGCCTGGAGCGTAGAGGCTAACTATGGCTACACCTTC. Translated, it gives CAWSVEANYGYTF.

The chain employs TRBV30 and TRBJ2-7; a weak D match, TRBD1 (5 bases). V was shortened by 2 bases and J by 3 bases, with 8 bases between the two germline ends. The CDR3 has 12 residues. CDR1 is GTSNPN and CDR2 is SVGIG in the germline V gene (reference sequence). In nucleotides, the CDR3 is TGTGCCTGGAGTAGACAGTACTACGAGCAGTACTTC. Its translation: CAWSRQYYEQYF. Full variable domain (remainder filled in from reference TRBV30 and TRBJ2-7): SQTIHQWPATLVQPVGSPLSLECTVEGTSNPNLYWYRQAAGRGLQLLFYSVGIGQISSEVPQNLSASRPQDRQFILSSKKLLLSDSGFYLCAWSRQYYEQYFGPGTRLTVT.

The genes are TRBV5-1 and TRBJ2-5; TRBD1 matches at 7 bases. There are 14 residues in the CDR3. Germline V gene lookup returns CDR1 SGHRS and CDR2 YFSETQ. The junction had 7 bases not matched to a gene; V was cut back by 7 bases and J by 1 base. The DNA for the CDR3 is TGCGCCAGCGGCCCTGGACAGGCCCAAGAGACCCAGTACTTC. Translating gives CASGPGQAQETQYF.

This chain connects TRBV30 to TRBJ1-1; D is perhaps TRBD1 (6 bases). The CDR3 contains 13 residues. V lost 2 bases, J lost 7 bases, and 14 bases lay in between. Germline V gives CDR1 GTSNPN, CDR2 SVGIG (reference sequence). CDR3 residues: CAWSPDRPIEAFF. The CDR3 bases are TGTGCCTGGAGTCCCGACAGGCCTATTGAAGCTTTCTTT.

The CDR3 DNA is TGCGCCAGCAGTCCTTTTTTCGTTCAGCCCCAGCATTTT. Its protein product is CASSPFFVQPQHF. V usage is TRBV23-1 and J usage is TRBJ1-5; unclear D gene. TRBV23-1 carries the ORF label, with uncertain function. This CDR3 has 13 residues. Trimming cost V 4 bases and J 6 bases, with 10 bases left between them.

The chain recombines TRBV4-3 with TRBJ2-2; D possibly matches TRBD1 or TRBD2 (5 bases each). V lost 5 bases and J lost 3, with 13 bases in between. This CDR3 contains 15 residues. Germline V gives CDR1 LGHNA, CDR2 YSLEER. CDR3 in amino acids: CASSGPGPHTGELFF. CDR3 coding DNA: TGCGCCAGCAGCGGACCGGGACCCCACACCGGGGAGCTGTTTTTT.

The chain employs TRBV3-1 and TRBJ2-3, with 10 nucleotides matching TRBD2. Per the germline V gene, CDR1 is LGHDT and CDR2 is YNNKEL (reference sequence). This CDR3 contains 16 residues. The V and J ends lost 2 bases and 3 bases, in that order; junction bases with no gene match: 5. Written as DNA, the CDR3 is TGTGCCAGCAGCCAAACGAGCGGGAGGGTAACAGATACGCAGTATTTT. Translation: CASSQTSGRVTDTQYF.

The V and J genes are TRBV30 and TRBJ2-3, with 10 bases identical to TRBD2. This CDR3 comprises 11 residues. CDR1 and CDR2 (germline): GTSNPN, SVGIG (reference sequence). J was trimmed by 9 bases and V by 8 bases; bases with no gene match: 5. The CDR3 reads CARSSGSTQYF. CDR3 DNA sequence: TGTGCCCGATCTAGCGGGAGCACGCAGTATTTT.

V is TRBV5-1 and J is TRBJ2-5; D not resolved. The CDR3 covers 13 residues. With 4 bases removed from V and 4 bases from J, the gap between germline ends came to 11 bases. Looked up from germline, CDR1 is SGHRS and CDR2 is YFSETQ. CDR3 sequence (DNA): TGCGCCAGCAGCCCGGACCGCCGAGAGACCCAGTACTTC. Its protein is CASSPDRRETQYF.